The source of this T cell receptor beta chain is a study of vaccination effects on CD4 cells after COVID-19. Details on this clone: The antigen is not known.

Subsequent to a culture period of nine to ten days, CD4+ T cells were isolated. The CDR3 is 13 amino acids. J gave up 7 bases and V 6 bases, and 9 bases lay outside the gene matches. Germline V gives CDR1 MNHEY, CDR2 SMNVEV (reference sequence). TCRdb's table, derived via immunoSEQ multiplex PCR, lists solely in-frame clones and lacks some. The data hold over 65,000 clones, with over 60% observed a single time. This clonotype originated in a human donor who received a COVID-19 vaccine. The sample here was CD4+ T cells from PBMCs cultured without peptide, taken before COVID-19 vaccination. The V and J genes are TRBV27 and TRBJ2-7; TRBD2 agrees at 7 bases. The CDR3: CASSPLRGFEQYV. The CDR3 coding sequence is TGTGCCAGCAGCCCTTTGCGGGGGTTTGAGCAGTACGTC.